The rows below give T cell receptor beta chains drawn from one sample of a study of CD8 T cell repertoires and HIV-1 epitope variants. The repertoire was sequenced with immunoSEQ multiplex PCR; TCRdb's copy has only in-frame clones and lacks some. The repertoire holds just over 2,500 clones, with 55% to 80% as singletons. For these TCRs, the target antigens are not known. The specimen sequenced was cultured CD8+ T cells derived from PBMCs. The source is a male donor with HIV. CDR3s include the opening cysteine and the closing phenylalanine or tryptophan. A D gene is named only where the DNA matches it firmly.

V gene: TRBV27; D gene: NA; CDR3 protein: CASSHTRTVGETQYF
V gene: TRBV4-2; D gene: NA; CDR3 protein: CASSQGDGGNTGELFF
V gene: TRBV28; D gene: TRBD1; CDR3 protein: CASSRTGGDEQYF
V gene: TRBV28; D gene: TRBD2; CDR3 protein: CASSLPIRTSGFYNEQFF
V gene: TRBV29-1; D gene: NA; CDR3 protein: CSPEVYNEQFF
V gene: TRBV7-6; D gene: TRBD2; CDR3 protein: CASSSATSSTDTQYF
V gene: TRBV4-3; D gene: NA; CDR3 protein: CASSQDRGSSNQPQHF
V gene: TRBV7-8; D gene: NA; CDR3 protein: CASSLSGEQYF
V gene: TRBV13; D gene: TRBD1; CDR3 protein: CASSPRDRAYEQYF
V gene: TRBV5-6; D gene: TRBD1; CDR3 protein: CASSWTGTGDQPQHF
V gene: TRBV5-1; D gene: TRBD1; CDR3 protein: CASSSPGQGGYEQFF
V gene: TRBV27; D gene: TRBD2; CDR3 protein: CASSLSGGADTQYF
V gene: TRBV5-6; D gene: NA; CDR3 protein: CASREQGGTEAFF
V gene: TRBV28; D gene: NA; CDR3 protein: CASSLSGNEQYF
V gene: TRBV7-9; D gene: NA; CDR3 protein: CASSSTESHEQYF
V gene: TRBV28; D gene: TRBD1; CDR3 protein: CASSSGQGDNSPLHF
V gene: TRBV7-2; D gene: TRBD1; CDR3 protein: CASSYTGTGGYGYTF
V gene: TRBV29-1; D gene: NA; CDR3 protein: CSVETAEGSYGYTF
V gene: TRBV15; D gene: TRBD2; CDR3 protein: CATRGGSTDTQYF
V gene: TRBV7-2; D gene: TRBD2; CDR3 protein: CASSSTSLEQYF
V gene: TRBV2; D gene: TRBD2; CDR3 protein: CATGLARNEQFF
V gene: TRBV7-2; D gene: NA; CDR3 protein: CASSLHSGGLYEQYF
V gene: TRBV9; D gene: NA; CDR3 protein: CASSVRGDDYTEAFF
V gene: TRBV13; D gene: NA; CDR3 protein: CASGAGRAPYEQYF
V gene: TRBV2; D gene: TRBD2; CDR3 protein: CASIAGRGTDTQYF
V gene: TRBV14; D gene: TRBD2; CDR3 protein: CASSQDRREGRGDTQYF
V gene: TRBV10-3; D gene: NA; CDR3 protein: CAIRQANQETQYF
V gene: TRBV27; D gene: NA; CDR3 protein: CASSLGVGTEAFF
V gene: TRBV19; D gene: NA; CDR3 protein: CASTLGGIYQPQHF
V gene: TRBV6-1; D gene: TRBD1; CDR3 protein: CASSLGQHTGELFF
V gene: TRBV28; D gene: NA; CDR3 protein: CASNSDPGKNIQYF
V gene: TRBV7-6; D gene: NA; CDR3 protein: CASSPIADSTDTQYF
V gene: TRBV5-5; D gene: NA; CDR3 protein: CASSSLSQVNTEAFF
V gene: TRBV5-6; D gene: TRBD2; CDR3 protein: CASSLSLERGEETQYF
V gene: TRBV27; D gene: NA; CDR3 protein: CASSLWGGMDDQPQHF
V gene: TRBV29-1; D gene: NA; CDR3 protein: CSVQGSYEQYF
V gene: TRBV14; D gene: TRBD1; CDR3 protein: CASSQSGGAFF
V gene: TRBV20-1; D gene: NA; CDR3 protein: CSAVLPRAFF
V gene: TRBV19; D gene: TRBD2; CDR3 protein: CASSISGGRYNEQFF
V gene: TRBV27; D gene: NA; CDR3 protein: CASSDASAGSNEQFF
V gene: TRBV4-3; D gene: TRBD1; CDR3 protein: CASSQITSGQGTDTQYF
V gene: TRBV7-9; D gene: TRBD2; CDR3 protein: CASSGTSESYNEQFF
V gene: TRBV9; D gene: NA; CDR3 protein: CASSVGKGVWGPFNTEAFF
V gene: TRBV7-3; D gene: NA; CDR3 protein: CASSITAGTNVEQYF
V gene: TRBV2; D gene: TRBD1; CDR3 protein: CASSEGTGTYEQYF
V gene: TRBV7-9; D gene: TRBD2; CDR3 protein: CASSPTSGSPYEQYF
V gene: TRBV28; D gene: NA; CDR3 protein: CASSFTAIKSYYGYTF
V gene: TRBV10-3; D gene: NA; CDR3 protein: CAISERAADTQYF
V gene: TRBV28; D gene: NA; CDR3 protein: CASSLDRWGYTF
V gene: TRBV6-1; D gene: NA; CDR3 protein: CASRSGGVTEAFF
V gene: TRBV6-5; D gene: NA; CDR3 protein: CASSPSGNVLTF